Shown below are 13 T cell receptor beta chains from a single sample sequenced in a study of T cells in narcolepsy. Assay used: immunoSEQ multiplex PCR; TCRdb lists only in-frame clones, some missing. This table holds about 34,000 clones, roughly four fifths found once. The sequencing sample was made of memory (CD45RA-) CD4+ T cells from blood. The receptor set was obtained from a human donor in good health.

This clone has a single count. This sequence joins TRBV2 and TRBJ1-4; maybe TRBD1 (6 bases). From germline, CDR1 is SNHLY and CDR2 FYNNEI. With 6 bases removed from V and 8 bases from J, the gap between germline ends came to 16 bases. CDR3 length: 14 residues. In DNA form, the CDR3 reads TGTGCCAGCAGAACCCGACAGGAACGCGAAAAACTGTTTTTT. As protein: CASRTRQEREKLFF.

In this sample, this clone turned up once. The J gene is TRBJ1-4, the V gene TRBV6-5; D not resolved. Trimming removed 4 bases at V and 4 bases at J, with 4 bases between. This CDR3 has 12 amino acids. CDR1 MNHEY and CDR2 SVGAGI come from the germline V gene. Written as DNA, the CDR3 is TGTGCCAGCAGTTTCTTTAATGAAAAACTGTTTTTT. Encoded protein: CASSFFNEKLFF.

This chain uses TRBV7-8 with TRBJ2-1; 11 nucleotides match TRBD2. CDR3 length: 16 amino acids. Germline V gene lookup returns CDR1 SGHVS and CDR2 FQNEAQ. Germline trimming cut 1 base from V and 5 bases from J; bases unmatched to any gene: 4. CDR3 sequence (DNA): TGTGCCAGCAGCTTAGGGACTAGCGGGCAAAACAATGAGCAGTTCTTC. Protein product: CASSLGTSGQNNEQFF.

The chain couples TRBV7-2 to TRBJ2-1, with D unclear. The CDR3 is made up of 12 amino acids. V lost 6 bases and J lost 3, with 6 bases in between. The germline CDR1 and CDR2 sequences are SGHTA and FQGNSA. The CDR3 reads CASRLNYNEQFF. CDR3 bases: TGTGCCAGCAGACTAAACTACAATGAGCAGTTCTTC.

The CDR3 reads CASRSDGPGANVLTF. In nucleotides, the CDR3 is TGTGCCAGCAGGTCTGACGGCCCTGGGGCCAACGTCCTGACTTTC. V is TRBV28 and J is TRBJ2-6; no definite D call. Germline CDR1 MDHEN, CDR2 SYDVKM. V was trimmed by 6 bases and J by 2 bases, leaving 11 bases between them. The CDR3 runs to 15 residues. The full variable domain, rest sourced from reference TRBV28 and TRBJ2-6, is DVKVTQSSRYLVKRTGEKVFLECVQDMDHENMFWYRQDPGLGLRLIYFSYDVKMKEKGDIPEGYSVSREKKERFSLILESASTNQTSMYLCASRSDGPGANVLTFGAGSRLTVL.

The chain combines TRBV5-1 with TRBJ2-2; 9 bases are shared with TRBD2. The germline V gene encodes CDR1 SGHRS and CDR2 YFSETQ. V trimming: 4 bases; J trimming: 2 bases; junction bases outside the gene matches: 3. The CDR3 spans 15 residues. The CDR3 loop reads CASSASGVNTGELFF. CDR3 DNA sequence: TGCGCCAGCAGCGCTAGCGGGGTCAACACCGGGGAGCTGTTTTTT.

This chain joins TRBV18 and TRBJ2-5; 9 positions match TRBD1. Per germline, CDR1 KGHSH and CDR2 LQKENI. The CDR3 is 13 residues long. V was pared by 3 bases and J by 4 bases, with 0 bases of the junction left unmatched. The CDR3 DNA sequence: TGTGCCAGCTCACCGGGACAGGGAGAGACCCAGTACTTC. This gives the protein CASSPGQGETQYF.

V gene TRBV2 combines with J gene TRBJ2-2; D tentatively reads TRBD1 or TRBD2 (5 bases each). The CDR3 covers 16 residues. Trimming pared 7 bases from V and 4 bases from J, leaving 19 bases between. In germline, CDR1 is SNHLY, CDR2 FYNNEI. CDR3 DNA: TGTGCCAGCAAGAAGTGGGGGAGCTCGGCCACCGGGGAGCTGTTTTTT. Residues: CASKKWGSSATGELFF.

The rearrangement uses TRBV29-1 and TRBJ1-1; D not resolved. CDR1 is SQVTM and CDR2 is ANQGSEA in the germline V gene. CDR3 length equals 8 residues. The CDR3 DNA reads as TGCAGGGCGACTGAAGCTTTCTTT. It specifies CRATEAFF.

The CDR3: CATSQRTSGRAEQFF. Here the CDR3 DNA reads TGTGCCACCAGCCAGAGGACTAGCGGGAGGGCTGAGCAGTTCTTC. V gene TRBV15 combines with J gene TRBJ2-1, with 15 bases matching TRBD2. The CDR3 consists of 15 residues. In germline, CDR1 is LNHNV, CDR2 YYDKDF (reference sequence). Unmatched junction bases numbered 5, after V lost 5 bases and J lost 9 bases.

The chain recombines TRBV6-6 with TRBJ1-1; D is ambiguous. Germline CDR1 is MNHNY and CDR2 is SVGAGI (reference sequence). V was cut by 2 bases and J by 11 bases, with 9 bases left in between. This CDR3 has 11 residues. For the CDR3, the DNA is TGTGCCAGCAGTTACGCACAGAAGGCTTTCTTT. Translated: CASSYAQKAFF.

The J gene is TRBJ2-2, the V gene TRBV5-1; 14 positions match TRBD2. Germline CDR1 SGHRS, CDR2 YFSETQ. This CDR3 region has 20 residues. With 0 bases clipped from V and 6 bases from J, the junction kept 13 bases outside the gene matches. The CDR3 bases are TGCGCCAGCAGCTTGGAGGCAGGGACTAGCGGGAGTAAGTCCCCCGGGGAGCTGTTTTTT. Translation gives CASSLEAGTSGSKSPGELFF.

This chain links TRBV18 with TRBJ2-1, with D tentatively TRBD2 (6 bases). The V end was cut by 4 bases, the J end by 6 bases, with 13 bases between. The CDR3 consists of 14 residues. Germline assignment: CDR1 KGHSH and CDR2 LQKENI. CDR3 bases: TGTGCCAGCTCACGGAGCGGGCCCCCCAATGAGCAGTTCTTC. It encodes CASSRSGPPNEQFF. The full variable domain, its missing parts supplied by reference TRBV18 and TRBJ2-1, is NAGVMQNPRHLVRRRGQEARLRCSPMKGHSHVYWYRQLPEEGLKFMVYLQKENIIDESGMPKERFSAEFPKEGPSILRIQQVVRGDSAAYFCASSRSGPPNEQFFGPGTRLTVL.